Reported below is one T cell receptor (beta chain). Antigen specificity is unknown. Sequence at one end of the junction differs from germline and may be a read error. Researchers took RNA transcripts and amplified the TCR beta CDR3 regions from them. First-round RT-PCR with HTBI primers amplified the TCR CDR3 region. From the multiplex PCR reads, TCRdb called clonotypes with MiXCR, one entry per CDR3 protein. In the table there are 500,000 to 750,000 distinct CDR3 sequences, 35% to 55% of which are singletons. These data are taken from a study of T cells in Graves' hyperthyroidism and ophthalmopathy. General observations from the study: The model predicted ophthalmopathy a median approximately seven months before onset. Stable hyperthyroidism was told apart from ophthalmopathy by a model built on 13 V-J features.

Germline V gene sequence: CDR1 SGHNT, CDR2 YYREEE (reference sequence). CDR3 size: 15 residues. Sequencing was performed on peripheral blood or thyroid tissue (not recorded which). The TCR was taken from a woman between 18 and 29 years old with Graves' hyperthyroidism. This rearrangement joins TRBV5-4 to TRBJ2-7; 7 bases are a match to TRBD1. CDR3 in DNA: TGTGCCAGCAGCTTCGCTATAGGGGGCTCCTACGAGCTGTACTTC. Protein: CASSFAIGGSYELYF.